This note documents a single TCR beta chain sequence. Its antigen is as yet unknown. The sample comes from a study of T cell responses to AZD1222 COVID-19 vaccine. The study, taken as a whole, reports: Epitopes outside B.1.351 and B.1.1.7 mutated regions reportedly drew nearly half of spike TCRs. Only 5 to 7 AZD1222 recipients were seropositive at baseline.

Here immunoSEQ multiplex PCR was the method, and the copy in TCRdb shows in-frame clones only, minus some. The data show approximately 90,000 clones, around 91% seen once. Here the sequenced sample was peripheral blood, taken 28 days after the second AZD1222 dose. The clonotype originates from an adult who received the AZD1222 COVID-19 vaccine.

DNA for the CDR3: TGTGCCAGCAGCTCTTTGGACAGGGAGAACACCGGGGAGCTGTTTTTT. Protein product: CASSSLDRENTGELFF. The chain recombines TRBV7-3 with TRBJ2-2; 8 bases are shared with TRBD1. The CDR3 sequence is 16 residues long. In germline, CDR1 is SGHTA, CDR2 FQGTGA. V lost 4 bases, J lost 1 base, and 5 bases stayed unmatched. Supplemented by reference TRBV7-3 and TRBJ2-2, the full variable domain reads GAGVSQTPSNKVTEKGKYVELRCDPISGHTALYWYRQSLGQGPEFLIYFQGTGAADDSGLPNDRFFAVRPEGSVSTLKIQRTERGDSAVYLCASSSLDRENTGELFFGEGSRLTVL.